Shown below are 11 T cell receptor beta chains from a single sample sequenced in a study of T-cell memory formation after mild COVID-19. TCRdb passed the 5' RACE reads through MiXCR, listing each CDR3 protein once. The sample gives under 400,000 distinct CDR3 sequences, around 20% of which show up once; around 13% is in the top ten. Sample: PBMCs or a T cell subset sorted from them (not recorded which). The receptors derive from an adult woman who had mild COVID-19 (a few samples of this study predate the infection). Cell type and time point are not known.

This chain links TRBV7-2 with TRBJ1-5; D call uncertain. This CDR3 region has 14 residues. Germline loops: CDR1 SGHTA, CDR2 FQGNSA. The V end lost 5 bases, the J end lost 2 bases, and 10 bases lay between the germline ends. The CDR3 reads CASSRRGRNQPQHF. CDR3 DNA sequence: TGTGCCAGCAGCCGTCGGGGTCGCAATCAGCCCCAGCATTTT.

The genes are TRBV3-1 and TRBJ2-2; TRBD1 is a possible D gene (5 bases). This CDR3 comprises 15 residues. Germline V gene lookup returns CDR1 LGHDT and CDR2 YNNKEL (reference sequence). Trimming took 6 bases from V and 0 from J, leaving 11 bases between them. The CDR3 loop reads CASSREGANTGELFF. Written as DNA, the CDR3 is TGTGCCAGCAGTCGAGAAGGGGCGAACACCGGGGAGCTGTTTTTT.

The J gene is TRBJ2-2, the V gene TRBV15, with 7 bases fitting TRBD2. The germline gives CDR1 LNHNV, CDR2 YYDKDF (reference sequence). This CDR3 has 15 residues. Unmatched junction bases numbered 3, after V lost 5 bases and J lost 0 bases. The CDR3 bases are TGTGCCACCAGCGTAGGACTAGCGAACACCGGGGAGCTGTTTTTT. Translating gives CATSVGLANTGELFF.

CDR3: CASSLARPWYQETQYF. CDR3 sequence (DNA): TGTGCCAGCAGCTTGGCCCGACCTTGGTACCAAGAGACCCAGTACTTC. The chain couples TRBV5-6 to TRBJ2-5; no definite D call. CDR3 size: 16 residues. The germline gives CDR1 SGHDT, CDR2 YYEEEE. The germline V and J ends were trimmed by 0 bases and 0 bases, with 12 bases remaining between them.

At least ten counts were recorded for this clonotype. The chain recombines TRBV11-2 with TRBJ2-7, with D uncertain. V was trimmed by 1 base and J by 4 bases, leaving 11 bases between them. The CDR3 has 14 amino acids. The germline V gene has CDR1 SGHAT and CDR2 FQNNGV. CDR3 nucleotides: TGTGCCAGCAGCTTAGGAGTGAATTTATACGAGCAGTACTTC. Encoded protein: CASSLGVNLYEQYF.

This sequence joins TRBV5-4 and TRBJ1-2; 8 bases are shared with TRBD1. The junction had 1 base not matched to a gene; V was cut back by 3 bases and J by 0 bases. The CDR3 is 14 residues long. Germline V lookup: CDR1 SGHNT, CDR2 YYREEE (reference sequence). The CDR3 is CASSWTGTNYGYTF. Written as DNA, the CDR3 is TGTGCCAGCAGCTGGACAGGGACTAACTATGGCTACACCTTC.

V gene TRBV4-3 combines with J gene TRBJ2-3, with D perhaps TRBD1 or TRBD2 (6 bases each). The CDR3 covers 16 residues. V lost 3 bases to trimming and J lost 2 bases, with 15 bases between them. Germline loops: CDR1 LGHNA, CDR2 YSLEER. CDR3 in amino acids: CASSQEGGLITDTQYF. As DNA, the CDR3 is TGCGCCAGCAGCCAGGAGGGGGGCCTAATCACAGATACGCAGTATTTT.

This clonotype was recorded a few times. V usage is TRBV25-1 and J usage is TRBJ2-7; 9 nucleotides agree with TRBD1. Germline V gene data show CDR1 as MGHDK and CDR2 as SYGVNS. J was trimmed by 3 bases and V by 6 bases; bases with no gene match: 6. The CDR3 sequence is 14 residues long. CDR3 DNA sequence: TGTGCCAGCAGAGACGAGACAGGGGGCTACGAGCAGTACTTC. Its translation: CASRDETGGYEQYF.

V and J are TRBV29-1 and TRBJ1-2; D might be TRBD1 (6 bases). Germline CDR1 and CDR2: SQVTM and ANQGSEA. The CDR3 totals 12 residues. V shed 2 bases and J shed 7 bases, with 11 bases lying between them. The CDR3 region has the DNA TGCAGCGTTGAACCCCGGGGGGCTGGCTACACCTTC. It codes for CSVEPRGAGYTF.

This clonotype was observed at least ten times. CDR3 amino acids: CASSSGSYNEQFF. The CDR3, as DNA: TGTGCCAGCAGTTCCGGGTCTTACAATGAGCAGTTCTTC. J is TRBJ2-1 and V is TRBV7-3; D is ambiguous. Germline V gene lookup returns CDR1 SGHTA and CDR2 FQGTGA. The CDR3 covers 13 residues. V was shortened by 6 bases and J by 4 bases, with 10 bases between the two germline ends.

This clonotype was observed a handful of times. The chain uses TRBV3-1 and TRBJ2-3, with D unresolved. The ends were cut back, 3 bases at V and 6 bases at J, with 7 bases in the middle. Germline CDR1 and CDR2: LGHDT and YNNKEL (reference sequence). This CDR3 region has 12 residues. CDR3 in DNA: TGTGCCAGCAGCCACAGTTTGGATACGCAGTATTTT. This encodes CASSHSLDTQYF.